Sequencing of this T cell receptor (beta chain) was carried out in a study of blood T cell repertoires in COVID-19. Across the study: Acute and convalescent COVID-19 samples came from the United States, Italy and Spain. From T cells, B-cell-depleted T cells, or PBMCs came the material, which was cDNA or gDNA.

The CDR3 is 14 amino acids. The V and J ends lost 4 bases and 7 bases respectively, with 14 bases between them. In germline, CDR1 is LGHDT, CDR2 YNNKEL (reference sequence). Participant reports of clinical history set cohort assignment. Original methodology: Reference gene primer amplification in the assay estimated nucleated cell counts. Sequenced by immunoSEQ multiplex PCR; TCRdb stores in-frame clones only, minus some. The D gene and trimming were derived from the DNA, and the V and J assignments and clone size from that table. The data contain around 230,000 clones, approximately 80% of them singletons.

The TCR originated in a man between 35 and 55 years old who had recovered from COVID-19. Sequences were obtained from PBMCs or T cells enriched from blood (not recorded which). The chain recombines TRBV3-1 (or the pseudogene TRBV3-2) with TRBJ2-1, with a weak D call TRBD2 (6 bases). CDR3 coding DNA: TGTGCCAGCAGCCGCTCCGGGACTCCTAATGAGCAGTTCTTC. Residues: CASSRSGTPNEQFF.